This TCR beta chain was observed in a study of T cells in Graves' hyperthyroidism and ophthalmopathy. Regions amplified from RNA transcripts were the TCR beta CDR3 regions. In the first-round RT-PCR of the TCR CDR3, the HTBI primer set was used. TCRdb passed the multiplex PCR reads through MiXCR, listing each CDR3 protein once. The sample has roughly 150,000 distinct CDR3 sequences; approximately 9% are singletons. This clonotype was detected ten times or more. Trimming left V 2 bases short and J 2 bases short, with 7 bases between. The CDR3 extends over 14 amino acids. CDR1 and CDR2 (germline): SNHLY, FYNNEI.

The chain employs TRBV2 and TRBJ1-5; a weak D match, TRBD1 (5 bases). Sequencing input: blood. The TCR originated in a woman between 18 and 30 years old with Graves' hyperthyroidism that later progressed to Graves' ophthalmopathy. The CDR3 reads CASSEQGGNQPQHF. CDR3 in DNA: TGTGCCAGCAGTGAACAGGGAGGCAATCAGCCCCAGCATTTT.